These 17 T cell receptor beta chains share one sample of origin, sequenced in a study of patients and donors after allogeneic stem cell transplantation. TCRdb redid the calling of the RT-PCR reads with MiXCR, one entry per CDR3 protein. The sample includes roughly 940,000 distinct CDR3 sequences, approximately 19% of them seen just once. Sequenced sample: blood, either unsorted or a sorted T cell fraction (not recorded which). The receptors were sampled from a human donor who was either an allogeneic HSCT recipient or a stem cell or donor lymphocyte infusion donor (not recorded which). It is not recorded whose cells these are; they may come from a transplant donor.

The rearrangement links TRBV5-6 to TRBJ1-5; a possible D gene is TRBD1 (5 bases). From germline, CDR1 is SGHDT and CDR2 YYEEEE. This CDR3 is 14 amino acids long. V was pared by 1 base and J by 4 bases, with 9 bases between. The CDR3 spells CASSLSGMNQPQHF. DNA of the CDR3: TGTGCCAGCAGCTTGTCAGGGATGAATCAGCCCCAGCATTTT.

This clonotype was seen a few times. The rearrangement joins TRBV5-5 to TRBJ2-1; 8 bases line up with TRBD2. CDR1 and CDR2 (germline): SGHKS, YYEKEE (reference sequence). The CDR3 is 16 residues long. J lost 6 bases, V lost 1 base, and 9 bases had no gene match. CDR3 sequence reads: CASSLQSGSMVNEQFF. CDR3 DNA sequence: TGTGCCAGCAGCTTGCAGAGCGGGAGCATGGTCAATGAGCAGTTCTTC.

This clonotype has only a few counts. The rearrangement links TRBV6-1 to TRBJ2-2; tentative D call: TRBD2 (5 bases). CDR1 is MNHNS, CDR2 SASEGT, per germline. CDR3 length: 14 amino acids. Trimming removed 7 bases at V and 5 bases at J, with 14 bases between. The DNA for the CDR3 is TGTGCCAGCAATCCCACTAGTTCAACCGGGGAGCTGTTTTTT. Translated, it gives CASNPTSSTGELFF.

The genes are TRBV27 and TRBJ2-3; 9 bases line up with TRBD1. Germline trimming cut 0 bases from V and 4 bases from J; bases unmatched to any gene: 8. Germline V gives CDR1 MNHEY, CDR2 SMNVEV (reference sequence). The length of the CDR3 is 17 residues. CDR3 sequence (DNA): TGTGCCAGCAGTTTATCCGGCGACAGGGGGATCGCAGATACGCAGTATTTT. Its protein is CASSLSGDRGIADTQYF.

The genes are TRBV4-1 and TRBJ1-3; the D is unclear. This CDR3 is built from 15 residues. Trimming took off 4 bases at V and 1 base at J, with 11 bases between the two ends. Germline values: CDR1 MGHRA, CDR2 YSYEKL. The CDR3 sequence is CASSPPPGSGNTIYF. CDR3 in DNA: TGCGCCAGCAGCCCGCCGCCCGGATCTGGAAACACCATATATTTT.

In its sample, this clonotype was seen a few times. V is TRBV20-1 and J is TRBJ2-2, with 11 bases that match TRBD2. Germline assignment: CDR1 DFQATT and CDR2 SNEGSKA (reference sequence). With V trimmed by 3 bases and J by 0 bases, 3 bases remained unmatched. The CDR3 consists of 16 residues. CDR3 sequence (DNA): TGCAGTGCTAGCGCTAGCGGGGGGCCGAACACCGGGGAGCTGTTTTTT. This sequence encodes CSASASGGPNTGELFF.

This clonotype appeared many times. This rearrangement joins TRBV12-3 or TRBV12-4 to TRBJ2-2; either TRBD1 or TRBD2 may supply D (5 bases each). Trimming cost V 6 bases and J 0 bases, with 17 bases left between them. The length of the CDR3 is 17 residues. CDR3 in amino acids: CASSSAIGASNTGELFF. The CDR3 nucleotides read TGTGCCAGCAGCTCCGCTATCGGGGCCTCGAACACCGGGGAGCTGTTTTTT.

There are a few counts of this clonotype. The chain recombines TRBV12-3 or TRBV12-4 with TRBJ2-2, with TRBD1 matching 7 bases. The CDR3 runs 17 residues. The V segment lost 6 bases and the J segment 3 bases; nucleotides outside the gene matches: 13. CDR3: CASRMRTGAFYTGELFF. The DNA for the CDR3 is TGTGCCAGCAGGATGCGAACAGGGGCCTTTTACACCGGGGAGCTGTTTTTT.

This clonotype was detected only a few times. The rearrangement links TRBV7-9 to TRBJ2-2; 8 nucleotides align to TRBD2. The CDR3 is made up of 15 amino acids. With V trimmed by 6 bases and J by 4 bases, 7 bases remained unmatched. Germline loops: CDR1 SEHNR, CDR2 FQNEAQ (reference sequence). CDR3: CASRPLAGITGELFF. The CDR3 DNA reads as TGTGCCAGCAGACCCCTAGCGGGCATCACCGGGGAGCTGTTTTTT.

The chain employs TRBV4-3 and TRBJ1-2, with 8 nucleotides matching TRBD1. V lost 4 bases, J lost 4 bases, and 8 bases stayed unmatched. CDR1 is LGHNA, CDR2 YSLEER, per germline. The length of the CDR3 is 15 residues. CDR3 loop: CASSPGQGRPYGYTF. Written as DNA, the CDR3 is TGCGCCAGCAGCCCCGGACAGGGTCGACCCTATGGCTACACCTTC.

There are many counts of this clonotype. V gene TRBV7-2 combines with J gene TRBJ2-7; D perhaps matches TRBD1 (6 bases). CDR3 size: 14 residues. The ends were cut back, 1 base at V and 3 bases at J, with 10 bases in the middle. Germline V gene sequence: CDR1 SGHTA, CDR2 FQGNSA. CDR3 nucleotide sequence: TGTGCCAGCAGCTTAGGACAGGCGTACTACGAGCAGTACTTC. It translates to CASSLGQAYYEQYF.

The chain couples TRBV6-1 to TRBJ1-2, with no clear D. The CDR3 is made up of 15 amino acids. Germline CDR1 reads MNHNS; CDR2 reads SASEGT. The V gene lost 5 bases and the J gene lost 1 base, with 14 bases spanning the gap. The CDR3 loop reads CASSLAQDRNYGYTF. DNA for the CDR3: TGTGCCAGCAGTCTAGCCCAGGACCGTAACTATGGCTACACCTTC.

V gene TRBV12-3 or TRBV12-4 combines with J gene TRBJ2-3, with 14 bases identical to TRBD2. The CDR3 length is 17 residues. V gave up 5 bases and J gave up 2 bases; unmatched junction bases: 6. The CDR3 reads CASSGGLAGGVTDTQYF. CDR3 nucleotides: TGTGCCAGCAGTGGTGGACTAGCGGGGGGAGTCACAGATACGCAGTATTTT.

This clonotype was found many times. The rearrangement links TRBV12-3 or TRBV12-4 to TRBJ1-1, with D perhaps matching TRBD1 (5 bases). The V gene lost 5 bases and the J gene lost 1 base, with 14 bases spanning the gap. The CDR3 has 15 residues. CDR3 amino acids: CASSPRDGENTEAFF. DNA of the CDR3: TGTGCCAGCAGTCCCCGGGACGGGGAGAACACTGAAGCTTTCTTT.

The genes are TRBV6-5 and TRBJ2-7; 10 bases map to TRBD2. The CDR3 consists of 16 residues. Trimming took 0 bases from V and 6 from J; bases not matched to a gene: 8. CDR1 is MNHEY and CDR2 is SVGAGI in the germline V gene. The DNA of the CDR3 is TGTGCCAGCAGTTACTCGGAACTAGCGGGATTGGGCGAGCAGTACTTC. As protein: CASSYSELAGLGEQYF.

This clonotype came up many times. V and J are TRBV10-3 and TRBJ2-1; TRBD2 matches at 10 bases. The CDR3 length is 15 residues. Trimming removed 2 bases from V and 9 bases from J; junction bases left unmatched: 7. Germline lookup yields CDR1 ENHRY and CDR2 SYGVKD. CDR3 loop: CAISERLAGRGEQFF. DNA of the CDR3: TGTGCCATCAGTGAGCGACTAGCGGGTAGGGGTGAGCAGTTCTTC.

This clonotype was picked up a small number of times. The genes are TRBV7-8 and TRBJ1-1; weak D call: TRBD1 (5 bases). CDR1 and CDR2 (germline): SGHVS, FQNEAQ. This CDR3 is 14 amino acids long. V was shortened by 5 bases and J by 6 bases, with 16 bases between the two germline ends. In nucleotides, the CDR3 is TGTGCCAGCAGCCCCAGGGCTGGGGAGCCTGAAGCTTTCTTT. Residues: CASSPRAGEPEAFF.